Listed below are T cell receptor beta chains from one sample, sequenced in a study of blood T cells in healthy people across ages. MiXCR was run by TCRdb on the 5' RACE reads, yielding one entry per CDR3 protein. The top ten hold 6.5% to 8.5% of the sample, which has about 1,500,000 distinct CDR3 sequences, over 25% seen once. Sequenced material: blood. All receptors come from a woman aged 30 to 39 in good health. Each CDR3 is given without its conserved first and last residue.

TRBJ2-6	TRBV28	ASRPGWLAGVDSEANVLT
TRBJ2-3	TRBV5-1	ASSPGDADTQY
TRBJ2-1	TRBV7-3	ASSLYGQSGEQF
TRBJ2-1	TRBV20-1	SARGVEATVTVYNEQF
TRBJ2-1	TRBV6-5	ASSYSRSPGAPFNEQF
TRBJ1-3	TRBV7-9	ASSLRPIRSGNTIY
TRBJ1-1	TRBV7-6	ASSLETKNTEAF
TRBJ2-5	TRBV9	ASSVGQASYETQY
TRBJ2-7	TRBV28	ASSKVFAGALEPYEQY
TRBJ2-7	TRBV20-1	GALKGRVYEQY
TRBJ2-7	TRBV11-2	ASSPLTGAMLYEQY
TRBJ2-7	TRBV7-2	ASSPMGQNYEQY
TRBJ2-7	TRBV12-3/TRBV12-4	ASSKVAPYEQY
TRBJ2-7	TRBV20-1	SADRGYEQY
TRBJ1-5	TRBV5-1	ASSFESLGPQH
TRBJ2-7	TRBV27	ASSLGGHQQY
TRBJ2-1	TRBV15	ATSLARFYNEQF
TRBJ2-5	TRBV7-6	ASSVRGALETQY
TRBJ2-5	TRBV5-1	ASSLGAPGETQY
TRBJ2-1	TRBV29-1	SVGSGRRYNEQF
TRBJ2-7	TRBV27	ASRFFGTYEQY
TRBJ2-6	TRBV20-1	SASWASGANVLT
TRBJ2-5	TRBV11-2	ASSLESWGAKTLGETQY
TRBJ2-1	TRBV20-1	SPQPSYNEQF
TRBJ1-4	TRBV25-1	ASIAGMNEKLF
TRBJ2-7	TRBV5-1	ASSLAGGFYEQY
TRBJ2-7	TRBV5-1	ASSTPRAGGSYEQY
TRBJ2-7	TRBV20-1	SARVSEWGGFLSYNEQY
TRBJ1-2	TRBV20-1	SAWARGIDGYT
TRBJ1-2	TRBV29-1	SVVRAGDQDGYT
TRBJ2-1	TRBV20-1	GASGRSYNEQF
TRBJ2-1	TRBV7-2	ASSLSPADNEQF
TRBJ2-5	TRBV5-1	ASSRTVGETQY
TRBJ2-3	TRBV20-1	SARRAGGRDTQY
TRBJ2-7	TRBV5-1	ASRNSGSYEQY
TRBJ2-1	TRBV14	ASSQEWGREQF
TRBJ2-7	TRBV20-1	SANDPDRGSYEQY
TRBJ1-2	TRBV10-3	AIRASVGGYT
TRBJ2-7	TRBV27	ASSLIPTYEQY
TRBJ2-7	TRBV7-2	ASSLGGGVWSYEQY
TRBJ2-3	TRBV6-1	ASSVLQGAVTDTQY
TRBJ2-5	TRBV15	ATSRDQSVYQETQY
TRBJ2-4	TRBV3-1	AGSQDHSGRNIQY
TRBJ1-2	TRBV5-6	ASSFIGGRPGYT
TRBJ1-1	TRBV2	ASKPGVGNPGGTEAF
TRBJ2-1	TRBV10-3	AISDHGSGSPDEQF
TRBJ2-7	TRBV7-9	ASSHSGRDYEQY
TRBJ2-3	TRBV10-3	AISGTASTGTQY
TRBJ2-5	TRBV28	ACSLLGLAGVQETQY
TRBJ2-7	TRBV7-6	ASSSKTGLVYEQY
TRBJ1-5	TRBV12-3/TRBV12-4	AVGEDQPQH
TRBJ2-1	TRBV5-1	ASSLARGQKNNEQF